The clone carrying this T cell receptor beta chain was observed a handful of times. Its antigen is not identified. The record originates from a study of spatial heterogeneity in lung cancer. Study background: Each distinct TCR and UMI combination averaged more than ten appearances in raw reads. The study's findings and limits: Coverage was estimated at roughly 6.5% of tumor T cells for alpha chains and more than 11% for beta chains. Higher tumor mutation counts went along with higher counts of expanded intratumoral alpha and beta TCRs.

This sample's time point: sample taken at primary tumor resection. There are 15 residues in the CDR3. The ends were cut back, 3 bases at V and 0 bases at J, with 10 bases in the middle. The germline CDR1 and CDR2 sequences are SGHDT and YYEEEE. MiXCR, run by TCRdb on the 5' RACE reads, gives a single entry per CDR3 protein. The sample consists of 9,200 or so distinct CDR3 sequences, about 8.1% of them appearing once. This TCR came from a male donor with early-stage non-small cell lung cancer. This specimen consisted of lung tumor tissue, obtained at surgery. The chain combines TRBV5-6 with TRBJ2-1, with D uncertain. The CDR3 DNA sequence: TGTGCCAGCAGCTCCCTCCGGAGCTCCTACAATGAGCAGTTCTTC. Its protein product is CASSSLRSSYNEQFF.